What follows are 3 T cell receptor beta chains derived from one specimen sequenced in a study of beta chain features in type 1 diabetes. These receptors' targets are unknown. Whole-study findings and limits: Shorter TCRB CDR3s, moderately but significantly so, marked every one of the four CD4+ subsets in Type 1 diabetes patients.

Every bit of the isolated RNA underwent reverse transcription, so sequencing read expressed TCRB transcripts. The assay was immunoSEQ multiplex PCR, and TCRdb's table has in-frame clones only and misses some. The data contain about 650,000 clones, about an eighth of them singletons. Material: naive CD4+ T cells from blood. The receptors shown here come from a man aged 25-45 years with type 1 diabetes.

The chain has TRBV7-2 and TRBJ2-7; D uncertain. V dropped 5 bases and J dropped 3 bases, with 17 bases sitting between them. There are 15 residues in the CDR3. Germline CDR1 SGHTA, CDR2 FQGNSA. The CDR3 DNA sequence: TGTGCCAGCAGCCAGCAAAGCTTAACGAACTACGAGCAGTACTTC. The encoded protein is CASSQQSLTNYEQYF.

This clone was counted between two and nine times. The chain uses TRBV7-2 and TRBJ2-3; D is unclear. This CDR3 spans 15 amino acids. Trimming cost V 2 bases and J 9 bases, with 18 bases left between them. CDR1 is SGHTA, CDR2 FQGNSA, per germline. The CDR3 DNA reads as TGTGCCAGCAGCTTAACTGCCATCGGATACGCGACGCAGTATTTT. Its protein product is CASSLTAIGYATQYF.

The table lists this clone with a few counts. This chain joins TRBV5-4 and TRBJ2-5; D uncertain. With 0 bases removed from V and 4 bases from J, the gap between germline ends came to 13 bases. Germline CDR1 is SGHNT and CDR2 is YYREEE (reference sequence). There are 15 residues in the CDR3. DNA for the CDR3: TGTGCCAGCAGCTTGGCAGCTAGGAGAGGAGAGACCCAGTACTTC. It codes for CASSLAARRGETQYF.